Listed below are T cell receptor beta chains from one sample, sequenced in a study of cytotoxic CD8 clonotypes in ibrutinib-treated CLL. The assay was immunoSEQ multiplex PCR, and TCRdb's table has in-frame clones only and misses some. The repertoire has roughly 220,000 clones, roughly 73% of them found once; the top ten carry 9.5% to 12%. This specimen was PBMCs, taken after 12 months of ibrutinib treatment. These receptors were collected from a human donor with chronic lymphocytic leukemia. CDR3s include the opening cysteine and the closing phenylalanine or tryptophan. A D gene is named only where the DNA matches it firmly. Clone sizes are given selectively: once, few, many, or a class where the clone is expanded.

d_gene: TRBD2
j_gene: TRBJ2-7
v_gene: TRBV28
abundance: NA
CDR3nt: TGTGCCAGCAGTTTATCTAGCGGGGCCACCTACGAGCAGTACTTC
CDR3aa: CASSLSSGATYEQYF

d_gene: TRBD1
j_gene: TRBJ1-1
v_gene: TRBV18
abundance: few
CDR3nt: TGTGCCAGCTCACTCTCAACAGGGGGGGACACTGAAGCTTTCTTT
CDR3aa: CASSLSTGGDTEAFF

d_gene: NA
j_gene: TRBJ2-5
v_gene: TRBV5-5
abundance: NA
CDR3nt: TGTGCCAGCACCATCGGGACTGCGCAAGAGACCCAGTACTTC
CDR3aa: CASTIGTAQETQYF

d_gene: TRBD1
j_gene: TRBJ2-3
v_gene: TRBV11-2
abundance: few
CDR3nt: TGTGCCAGCAGCACCTACAGGGGGCGGGCAGATACGCAGTATTTT
CDR3aa: CASSTYRGRADTQYF

d_gene: TRBD1
j_gene: TRBJ2-5
v_gene: TRBV25-1
abundance: once
CDR3nt: TGTGCCAGCAGTGAGCAGGGGGCGGGTGAGACCCAGTACTTC
CDR3aa: CASSEQGAGETQYF

d_gene: NA
j_gene: TRBJ1-1
v_gene: TRBV7-9
abundance: NA
CDR3nt: TGTGCCAGCAGCTCAGCCGTTCAGGGCGGGGTCACTGAAGCTTTCTTT
CDR3aa: CASSSAVQGGVTEAFF

d_gene: TRBD2
j_gene: TRBJ2-7
v_gene: TRBV5-1
abundance: NA
CDR3nt: TGCGCCAGCAGCTTGGAAGGGACTAGCGGAACCTACGAGCAGTACTTC
CDR3aa: CASSLEGTSGTYEQYF

d_gene: NA
j_gene: TRBJ2-7
v_gene: TRBV6-5
abundance: few
CDR3nt: TGTGCCAGCAGTTACGAATCAGGGTTCGGCGAGCAGTACTTC
CDR3aa: CASSYESGFGEQYF

d_gene: NA
j_gene: TRBJ2-6
v_gene: TRBV27
abundance: NA
CDR3nt: TGTGCCAGCAGTTTATCGGTCGGGGCCAACGTCCTGACTTTC
CDR3aa: CASSLSVGANVLTF

d_gene: TRBD1
j_gene: TRBJ1-3
v_gene: TRBV9
abundance: NA
CDR3nt: TGTGCCAGCAGCGCCTGGACAGGGGGCGCGAGTGGAAACACCATATATTTT
CDR3aa: CASSAWTGGASGNTIYF

d_gene: NA
j_gene: TRBJ2-7
v_gene: TRBV10-3
abundance: NA
CDR3nt: TGTGCCATCAGTGACCAAGTTTACGAGCAGTACTTC
CDR3aa: CAISDQVYEQYF